The sequence of this T cell receptor beta chain was determined in a study of T cell responses to AZD1222 COVID-19 vaccine. From germline, CDR1 is SGHTA and CDR2 FQGNSA. J was trimmed by 0 bases and V by 5 bases; bases with no gene match: 7. This CDR3 has 16 residues. Here immunoSEQ multiplex PCR was the method, and the copy in TCRdb shows in-frame clones only, minus some. The table shows 100,000 to 120,000 clones, with around 81% occurring only once. Concerning this clone: The antigen is unknown. Other DNA sequences in this sample translate to the same CDR3.

Regarding the study as a whole: Regions 160-218 and 743-854 dominated among vaccine-associated CD4 TCRs spanning spike. Donors were mostly white British, more females; clonal diversity possibly underestimated.

The TCR sequence derives from an adult in good health. The V gene is TRBV7-2, the J gene TRBJ2-3; 8 bases match TRBD2. Material: peripheral blood, obtained on day 0 of AZD1222 vaccination. CDR3: CASSPAGTRSTDTQYF. CDR3 sequence (DNA): TGTGCCAGCAGCCCGGCCGGGACTAGAAGCACAGATACGCAGTATTTT.